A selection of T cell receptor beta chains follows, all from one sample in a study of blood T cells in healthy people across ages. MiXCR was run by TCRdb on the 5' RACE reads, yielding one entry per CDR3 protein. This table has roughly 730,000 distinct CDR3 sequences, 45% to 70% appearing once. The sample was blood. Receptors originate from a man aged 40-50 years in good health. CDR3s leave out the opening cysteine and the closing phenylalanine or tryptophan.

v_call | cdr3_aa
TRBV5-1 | ASSTRTGGNSPLH
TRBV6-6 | ASSSRQSYEQY
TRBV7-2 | ASSVGSAGETQY
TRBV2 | ASRTDPGQPTYEQY
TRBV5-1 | ASSCEGVRMNEQF
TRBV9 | ASSVDGGDGYT
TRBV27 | AKRVGQGDYGYT
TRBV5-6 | ASAEQQYEKLF
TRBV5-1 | ASSLEAGSADTQY
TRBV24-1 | ATSVGQGGTKNIQY
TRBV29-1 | SVEATSSRGYT
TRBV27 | ASSSPPGEQY
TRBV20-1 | SARFSEDTQY
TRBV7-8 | ASSSRRLAGDEQY
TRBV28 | ASSLPGTSGRREQY
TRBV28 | ASRQTGRGTDTQY
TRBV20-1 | SATPVQETQY
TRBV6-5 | ASSSFPDGFRGTEAF
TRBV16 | ASSHRQGTQY
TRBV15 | ATSTSRDRTFLATTGELF
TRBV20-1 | SAVSESSYEQY
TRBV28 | ASSLSSGVSYQETQY
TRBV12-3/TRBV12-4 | ASSQGGQVSEQF
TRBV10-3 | AISERLAGESSYNEQF
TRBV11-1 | ASSDSGTGANLALSDNVLT
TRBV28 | ASSFPGGEDYEQY
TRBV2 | ASTTQGNQPQH
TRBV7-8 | ASSGYSGRSYNEQF
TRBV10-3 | AISEAFDQPQH
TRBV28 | ASSVTSGSVAYNEQF
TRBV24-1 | ATSDSGLAGTAYEQY
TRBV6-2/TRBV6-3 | ASSYSGQGFINEKLF
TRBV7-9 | ASSLGSSGSRETQY
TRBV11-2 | ASSLRVLETQY
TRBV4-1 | ASSQGIQGGLNTEAF
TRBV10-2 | ASSNAGSYYGYT
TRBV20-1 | SARGGTGGLVEAF
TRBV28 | ASSFRNSYEQY
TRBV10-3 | AISRLAGEHEQF
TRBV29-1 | SVGQAVYGYT
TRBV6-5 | ASSDRGLYGYT